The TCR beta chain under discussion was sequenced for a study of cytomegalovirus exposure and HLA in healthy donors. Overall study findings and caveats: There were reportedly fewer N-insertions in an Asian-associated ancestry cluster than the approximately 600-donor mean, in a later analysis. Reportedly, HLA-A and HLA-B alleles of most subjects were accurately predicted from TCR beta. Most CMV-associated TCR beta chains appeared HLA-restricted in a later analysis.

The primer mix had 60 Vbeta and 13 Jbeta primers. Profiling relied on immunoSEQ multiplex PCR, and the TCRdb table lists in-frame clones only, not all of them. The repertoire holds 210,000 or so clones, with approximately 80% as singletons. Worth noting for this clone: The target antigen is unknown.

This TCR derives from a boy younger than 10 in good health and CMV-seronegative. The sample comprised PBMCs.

The CDR3 sequence is CASSQTGTGPYEQYF. CDR3 nucleotide sequence: TGTGCCAGCAGCCAAACCGGGACAGGTCCCTACGAGCAGTACTTC. J is TRBJ2-7 and V is TRBV5-4; 8 bases are shared with TRBD1. This CDR3 region has 15 residues. Looked up from germline, CDR1 is SGHNT and CDR2 is YYREEE (reference sequence). V lost 4 bases and J lost 2; bases outside the gene matches: 8. Full variable domain (missing parts from reference TRBV5-4 and TRBJ2-7): ETGVTQSPTHLIKTRGQQVTLRCSSQSGHNTVSWYQQALGQGPQFIFQYYREEENGRGNFPPRFSGLQFPNYSSELNVNALELDDSALYLCASSQTGTGPYEQYFGPGTRLTVT.